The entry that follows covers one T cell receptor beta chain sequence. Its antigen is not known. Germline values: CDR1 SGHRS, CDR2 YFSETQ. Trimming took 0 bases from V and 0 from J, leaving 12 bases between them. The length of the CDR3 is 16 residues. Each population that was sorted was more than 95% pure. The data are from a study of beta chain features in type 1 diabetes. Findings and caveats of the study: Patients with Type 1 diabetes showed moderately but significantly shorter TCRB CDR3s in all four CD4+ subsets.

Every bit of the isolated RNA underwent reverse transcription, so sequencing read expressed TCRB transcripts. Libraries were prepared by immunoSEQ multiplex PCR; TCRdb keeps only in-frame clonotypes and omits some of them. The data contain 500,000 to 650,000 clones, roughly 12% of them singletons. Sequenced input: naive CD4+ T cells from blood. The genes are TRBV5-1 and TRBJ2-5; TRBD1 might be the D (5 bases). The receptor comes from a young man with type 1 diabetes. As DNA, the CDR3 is TGCGCCAGCAGCTTGGGGGGCAGGGCCGACCAAGAGACCCAGTACTTC. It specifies CASSLGGRADQETQYF.